The TCR beta chain under discussion was sequenced for a study of T cells after yellow fever vaccination. Germline CDR1 MGHRA, CDR2 YSYEKL. V shed 4 bases and J 7 bases; nucleotides not matched to a gene: 14. The CDR3 runs to 16 residues. TCRdb reprocessed the 5' RACE reads with MiXCR, giving one entry per CDR3 protein. The table includes around 150,000 distinct CDR3 sequences, about 7% detected once. This clonotype occurred a few times. The chain uses TRBV4-1 and TRBJ1-2; 8 bases are a match to TRBD1. This receptor was obtained from a man aged 18 to 35 who received the YFV17D yellow fever vaccine. The source was CD4+ T cells sorted from PBMCs, collected 4 to 5 days after the first yellow fever vaccination. Here the CDR3 DNA reads TGCGCCAGCAGCCTGGCAGGGGGCGCTTTGATAAGTGGCTACACCTTC. Translated: CASSLAGGALISGYTF.